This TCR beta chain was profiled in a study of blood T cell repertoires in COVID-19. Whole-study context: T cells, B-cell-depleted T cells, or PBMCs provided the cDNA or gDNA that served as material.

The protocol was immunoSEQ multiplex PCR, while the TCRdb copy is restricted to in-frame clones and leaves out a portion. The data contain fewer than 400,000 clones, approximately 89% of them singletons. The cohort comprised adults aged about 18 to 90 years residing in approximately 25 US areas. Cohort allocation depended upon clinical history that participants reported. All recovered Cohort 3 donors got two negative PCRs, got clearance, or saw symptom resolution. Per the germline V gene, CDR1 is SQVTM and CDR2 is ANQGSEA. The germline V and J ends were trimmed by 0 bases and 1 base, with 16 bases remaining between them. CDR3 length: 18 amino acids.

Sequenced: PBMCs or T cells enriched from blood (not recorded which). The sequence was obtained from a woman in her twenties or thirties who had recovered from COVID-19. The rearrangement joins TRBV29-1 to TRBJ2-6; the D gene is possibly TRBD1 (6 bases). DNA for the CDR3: TGCAGCGTTGAAGAGGTGGGCAGGGGCGCATCTGGGGCCAACGTCCTGACTTTC. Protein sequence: CSVEEVGRGASGANVLTF. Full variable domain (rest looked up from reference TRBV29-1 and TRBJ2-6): SAVISQKPSRDICQRGTSLTIQCQVDSQVTMMFWYRQQPGQSLTLIATANQGSEATYESGFVIDKFPISRPNLTFSTLTVSNMSPEDSSIYLCSVEEVGRGASGANVLTFGAGSRLTVL.